This TCR beta chain came from a study of cytomegalovirus exposure and HLA in healthy donors (dated by TCRdb to about 2017). Context from the whole study: According to an earlier analysis of 587 of the donors, 150 million to 200 million T cells yielded approximately 120 million unique TCR beta sequences and 250 to 350 Gb of sequence data. The number of donors typed differed by locus, with about 629-630 for A, B, C, DRB1 and DQB1, more than 500 for DQA1, nearly 610 for DPA1, and over 400 for DPB1. In a later analysis, previously published TCR beta repertoires from 550 to 700 donors were re-analyzed and high-resolution HLA genotyping was added so that TCR occurrence patterns could be studied. In a later genetic analysis, genome-wide SNP genotypes for about 65% of the roughly 700 donors were used, and that subset was treated as a discovery cohort. HLA typing included class I and class II loci at four-digit resolution. Besides the first cohort of around 670 subjects, a separate validation cohort made up of over 100 different subjects was used. Every repertoire in the discovery cohort had been generated on one and the same sequencing platform. Donor age, sex, ethnicity and CMV serostatus were compiled alongside the repertoire data. In an earlier analysis of 587 of the donors, high-throughput TCR beta sequencing was used to judge whether each TCR beta V gene segment behaved as functional or pseudogenic. The T cell repertoires of 666 subjects were profiled by immunosequencing and related to cytomegalovirus serostatus. An early release covering 550 to 700 HLA-typed donors comprised 300 to 350 gigabases of sequencing data and tens of millions of unique TCR sequences. The study combined high-throughput TCR immunosequencing, statistical association of individual TCRs with disease status, and machine learning to predict cytomegalovirus infection status. On average, roughly 250,000 unique TCR beta nucleotide sequences were sequenced per donor among 398 genotyped donors of the cohort, with roughly 18% of those sequences being non-productive. The study aimed to test whether cataloging public T cell receptors could reveal signatures of past pathogen exposure. Rather than using new phenotypic data, the later analysis identified candidate immune exposures from TCR beta sequences and from how often those sequences occurred across donors. The genetic ancestry cluster associated with self-reported Caucasian donors included around four fifths of the roughly 380 genotyped donors. Several DR-DQ haplotypes were treated as single units for association and clustering because of strong linkage in the cohort. Broad study findings and their caveats: HLA typing was unavailable for some donors at each locus, so association tests used only the typed subset. According to a later genetic analysis, donors in an Asian-associated ancestry cluster had fewer N-insertions in productive TCRs than the approximately 630-donor mean. Presence/absence analyses assumed roughly uniform sequencing depth across donors, an assumption that may not hold. According to a later analysis, most CMV-associated TCR beta chains appeared to be HLA-restricted, and the HLA associations seemed to be driven largely by CMV exposure. Only TCR beta chains were sequenced in this cohort, and the absence of alpha or paired-chain data limited detectable features. In a later analysis, HLA-associated TCR beta chains were found to be more clonally expanded and to have lower generation probabilities than equally common non-associated chains. Assigning TCR associations to individual alleles was difficult when HLA alleles, especially DR and DQ, strongly co-occurred. Three of the identified cytomegalovirus-associated TCR beta chains were confirmed in vitro to be specific for cytomegalovirus antigens. V-gene and J-gene trimming of TCR beta chains was associated with a missense DCLRE1C variant in a later genetic analysis, and the association was replicated in an independent cohort. Because the 87-base-pair reads could not distinguish some IMGT-functional V segments, including TRBV6-2 and TRBV6-3, those segments were excluded. Seventeen rarely observed V segments, including chromosome 9 orphons, were excluded from the earlier analysis of several hundred of the donors because counts were too low. According to a later analysis, TCR association rates differed among HLA loci, with DRB1 alleles showing the most associated TCRs and HLA-C alleles showing the fewest. A cluster of highly shared sequence variants was judged likely to represent a technical artifact of the sequencing pipeline. Most TCR sequences were seen in very few donors, while some public TCRs were found in many individuals. In an earlier analysis of 500 to 650 of the donors, most TCR beta V segments appeared in productive rearrangements about 90% or about 30% of the time, broadly matching IMGT annotations. The study listed 150 to 200 TCR beta chains as associated with cytomegalovirus. A further reported finding was that TCR beta sequences accurately predicted the HLA-A and HLA-B alleles for most subjects in the first cohort. In a later analysis, several top co-occurrence clusters were reported to appear linked to parvovirus B19, influenza, CMV and Epstein-Barr virus. A later analysis associated approximately 17,000 TCR beta sequences with specific HLA alleles at a false discovery rate of 0.05. The classifier was reported to diagnose cytomegalovirus status with high specificity and sensitivity in both the original cohort and the validation cohort. The authors suggested that the approach could potentially be generalized to other disease states and immunological phenotypes. Linkage disequilibrium might explain the correlated functional status among segregating V segments, but an unknown experimental factor could not be ruled out. For the cohort, immune exposure information was limited to CMV serostatus.

Receptor amplification or capture employed the immunoSEQ multiplex PCR assay. The multiplex PCR relied on a mix of 60 forward primers for TCR Vbeta segments and 13 reverse primers for TCR Jbeta segments. The CDR3 region of rearranged TCR beta genes was amplified from genomic DNA by a multiplex PCR assay. On the Illumina HiSeq System, the amplified TCR beta libraries were sequenced as 87-base-pair reads. Per the original workflow: Across the roughly 670 repertoires, a later analysis counted 75 million to 90 million unique TCR beta chains, roughly 11 million of which were shared by at least two donors. To remove PCR and sequencing errors, raw reads were error-corrected and collapsed into unique sequences using a nearest-neighbor algorithm that merged closely related sequences. To assign V, D and J gene segments, CDR3 sequences were aligned to IMGT reference sequences. For a sequence to be retained, a match of at least six nucleotides to both a V gene segment and a J gene segment was required. Rearrangements were classified as productive when the CDR3 lacked stop codons and remained in frame with V and J, and all other rearrangements were classified as non-productive. Following IMGT convention, CDR3 was defined as the stretch from the second conserved V-encoded cysteine to the conserved J-encoded phenylalanine. In an earlier analysis of more than 550 of the donors, sequences lacking an unambiguous match to a single V gene segment were excluded. An earlier analysis of roughly 590 of the donors called V segments functional above 56.7% productive rearrangements and segregating when the between-donor standard deviation exceeded 5%. A statistical classification framework was developed to diagnose cytomegalovirus status using the catalog of TCR beta chain sequences. A later analysis assigned V and J genes by comparing TCR nucleotide sequences with IMGT/GENE-DB human TR gene sequences. A later analysis assigned CDR3 sequences and most-parsimonious VDJ recombination scenarios with the TCRdist pipeline. A later analysis defined each TCR beta chain by its CDR3 amino acid sequence plus V-gene family, and excluded reads lacking a unique V-gene family. To address suspected cross-contamination and a sequencing artifact, a later analysis removed over 500 highly shared, low-generation-probability nucleotide sequences. In a later analysis, a clonal expansion index was calculated for each public chain from normalized within-repertoire ranks of inferred template counts. A later analysis computed generation probabilities with a VDJ recombination model fitted to out-of-frame rearrangements, and checked the results against IGoR. A later analysis scored TCR-TCR, TCR-HLA and TCR-CMV co-occurrence with hypergeometric tests, applying a repertoire-size bias correction to TCR pairs. To estimate false discovery rates, a later analysis permuted the HLA or CMV assignments 20 times. In a later analysis, co-occurring TCRs were grouped with DBSCAN, and TCRdist sequence similarity was added when clustering was performed within HLA-allele-positive subsets. For co-occurrence clustering, repertoires with fewer than 30,000 or more than 120,000 public chains were excluded, along with a handful of repertoires with anomalous nucleotide sharing. TCRdb stores this immuneACCESS table with in-frame sequences only. Part of the clones is absent; in the studies checked, under half of the shortfall reflects unresolved V genes, and no reason is known for the rest. V and J calls and clone size come straight from that table; D and trimming were deduced from the DNA. For this sample there are about 190,000 clones; approximately 84% appear just once. Together, the top ten hold 3.8% of the sample.

Note on this clone: Its antigen is still unknown. Per-nucleotide qualities are absent, and no much larger clonotype sits a single base away.

CDR1 SGDLS and CDR2 YYNGEE were looked up in the germline V gene. There are 16 amino acids in the CDR3, from cysteine to phenylalanine inclusive. Only CDR3 DNA remains: 48 bases, in frame from the first base. Trimming takes 4 bases off V and 7 bases off J; junction bases not matched to a gene: 11. The cohort was made up of 666 healthy bone marrow donors. All cohort members were sampled while nominally healthy, although unrecorded immune exposures were likely present. The donor tested CMV seronegative and was one of the 352 seronegative cohort members. Every donor gave a peripheral blood sample, and the peripheral blood mononuclear cells from that sample were used for TCR beta sequencing. Genomic DNA extraction from the blood cell samples was performed with the Qiagen DNeasy Blood Extraction Kit.

Sequenced: PBMCs. The chain is made from TRBV9 and TRBJ2-2, and 9 junction bases match TRBD2. This sequence originates from a middle-aged man in good health and CMV-seronegative. The DNA is as follows: TGTGCCAGCAGCCCAGGGGGACTAGCAAGTGGCGGGGAGCTGTTTTTT. The encoded protein is CASSPGGLASGGELFF.